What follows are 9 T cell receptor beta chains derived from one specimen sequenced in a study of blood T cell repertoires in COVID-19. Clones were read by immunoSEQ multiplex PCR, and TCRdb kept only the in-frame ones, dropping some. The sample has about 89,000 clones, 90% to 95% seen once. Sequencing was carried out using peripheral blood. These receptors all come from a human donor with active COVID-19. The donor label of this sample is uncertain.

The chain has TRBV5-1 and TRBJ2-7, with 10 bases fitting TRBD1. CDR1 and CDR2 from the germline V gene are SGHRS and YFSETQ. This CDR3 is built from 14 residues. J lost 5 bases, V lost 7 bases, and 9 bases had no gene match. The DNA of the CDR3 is TGCGCCAGCGAATCCGGGACAGGGGTTAACGAGCAGTACTTC. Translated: CASESGTGVNEQYF.

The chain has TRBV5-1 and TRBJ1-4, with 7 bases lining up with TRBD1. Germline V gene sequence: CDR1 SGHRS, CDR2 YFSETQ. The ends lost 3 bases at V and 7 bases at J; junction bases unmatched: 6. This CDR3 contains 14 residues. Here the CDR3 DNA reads TGCGCCAGCAGCTCGCAAAACAGGGGTGAAAAACTGTTTTTT. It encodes CASSSQNRGEKLFF.

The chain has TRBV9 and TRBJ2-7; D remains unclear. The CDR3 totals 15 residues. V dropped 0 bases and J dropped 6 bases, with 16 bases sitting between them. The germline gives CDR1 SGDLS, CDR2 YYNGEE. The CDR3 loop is CASSVESPFSGEQYF. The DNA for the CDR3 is TGTGCCAGCAGCGTAGAGAGCCCCTTTTCGGGCGAGCAGTACTTC.

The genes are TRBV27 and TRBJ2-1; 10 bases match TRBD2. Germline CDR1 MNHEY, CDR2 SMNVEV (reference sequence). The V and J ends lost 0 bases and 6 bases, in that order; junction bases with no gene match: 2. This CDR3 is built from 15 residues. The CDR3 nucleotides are TGTGCCAGCAGTTTATCGCCTAGCGGGGGCAATGAGCAGTTCTTC. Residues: CASSLSPSGGNEQFF.

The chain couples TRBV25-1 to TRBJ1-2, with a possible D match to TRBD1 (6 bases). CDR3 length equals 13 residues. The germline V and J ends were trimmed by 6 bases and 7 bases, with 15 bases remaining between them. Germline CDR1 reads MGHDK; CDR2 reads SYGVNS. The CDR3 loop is CASREGGGIGYTF. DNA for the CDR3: TGTGCCAGCAGGGAGGGAGGGGGTATTGGCTACACCTTC.

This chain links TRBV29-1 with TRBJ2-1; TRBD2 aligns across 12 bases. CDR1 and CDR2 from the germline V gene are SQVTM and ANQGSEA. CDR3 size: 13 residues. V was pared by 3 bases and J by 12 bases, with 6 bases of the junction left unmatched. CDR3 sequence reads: CSVDLTSGSRQFF. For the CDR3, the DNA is TGCAGCGTTGACTTGACTAGCGGGAGTAGGCAGTTCTTC.

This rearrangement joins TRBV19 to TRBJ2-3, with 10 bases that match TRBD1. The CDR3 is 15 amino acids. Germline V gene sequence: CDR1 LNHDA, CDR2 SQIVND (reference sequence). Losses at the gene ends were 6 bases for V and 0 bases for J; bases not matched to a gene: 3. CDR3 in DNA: TGTGCCAGTAGCGACAGGGGGCATAGCACAGATACGCAGTATTTT. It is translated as CASSDRGHSTDTQYF.

The CDR3 is CASSKRQGYEQYF. CDR3 in DNA: TGTGCCAGCAGCAAACGACAGGGCTACGAGCAGTACTTC. The rearrangement joins TRBV2 to TRBJ2-7, with 7 bases identical to TRBD1. The CDR3 is made up of 13 amino acids. V trimming: 6 bases; J trimming: 3 bases; junction bases outside the gene matches: 5. Germline-derived CDR1 and CDR2 are SNHLY and FYNNEI.

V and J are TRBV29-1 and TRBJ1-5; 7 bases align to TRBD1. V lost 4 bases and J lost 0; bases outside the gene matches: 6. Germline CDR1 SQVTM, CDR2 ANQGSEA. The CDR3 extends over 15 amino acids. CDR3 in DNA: TGCAGCGTTGCCTCCGGGACAGATAGCAATCAGCCCCAGCATTTT. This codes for CSVASGTDSNQPQHF.